These 27 T cell receptor beta chains were sequenced from one sample in a study of shared clonotypes between healthy human individuals. TCRdb keeps only in-frame clones here, not all; method: immunoSEQ multiplex PCR. The repertoire holds millions of clones, with roughly 91% as singletons. CD45RO negativity and positive selection for CCR7 defined naive CD8 cells, a population that excluded terminally differentiated effector memory CD45RA+ cells. Sequencing was performed on naive CD8+ T cells from PBMCs. The origin of the receptors is a man aged 18-30 years in good health. Some clones in this sample may be carry-over from other donors' samples.

The chain links TRBV7-9 to TRBJ2-1; tentatively, D is TRBD2 (6 bases). Germline V CDR1 and CDR2: SEHNR, FQNEAQ (reference sequence). The CDR3 covers 13 residues. Between the trimmed V and J ends, which lost 5 bases and 6 bases, there was a span of 11 bases. CDR3 coding DNA: TGTGCCAGCAGCCATCCCGGGGGCAATGAGCAGTTCTTC. This gives the protein CASSHPGGNEQFF. The complete variable domain, with remaining parts taken from reference TRBV7-9 and TRBJ2-1, reads DTGVSQNPRHKITKRGQNVTFRCDPISEHNRLYWYRQTLGQGPEFLTYFQNEAQLEKSRLLSDRFSAERPKGSFSTLEIQRTEQGDSAMYLCASSHPGGNEQFFGPGTRLTVL.

This chain uses TRBV9 with TRBJ2-1, with 8 positions matching TRBD1. The length of the CDR3 is 16 residues. V lost 0 bases to trimming and J lost 8 bases; unmatched junction nucleotides: 10. Looked up from germline, CDR1 is SGDLS and CDR2 is YYNGEE. CDR3 nucleotide sequence: TGTGCCAGCAGCGTAGTTGAGACAGGGGCTCGCTATGAGCAGTTCTTC. This codes for CASSVVETGARYEQFF.

The chain employs TRBV20-1 and TRBJ2-5; D is undetermined. Trimming pared 8 bases from V and 4 bases from J, leaving 11 bases between. Germline V CDR1 and CDR2: DFQATT, SNEGSKA (reference sequence). There are 11 residues in the CDR3. CDR3 region: CSPIFGETQYF. The CDR3 DNA is TGCAGTCCCATTTTTGGAGAGACCCAGTACTTC.

As for this clone: Other DNA sequences in the sample encode the same CDR3. The chain uses TRBV28 and TRBJ2-7; D unclear. The ends were cut back, 5 bases at V and 6 bases at J, with 11 bases in the middle. Per germline, CDR1 MDHEN and CDR2 SYDVKM. This CDR3 region has 12 residues. CDR3 sequence (DNA): TGTGCCAGCAGTCCTTCAGAGGCCGAGCAGTACTTC. It codes for CASSPSEAEQYF.

This sequence joins TRBV28 and TRBJ1-5; D ambiguous. V dropped 4 bases and J dropped 6 bases, with 16 bases sitting between them. The CDR3 has 15 residues. Germline loops: CDR1 MDHEN, CDR2 SYDVKM. The CDR3 protein is CASSSRLVVTQPQHF. The CDR3 DNA reads as TGTGCCAGCAGTTCAAGGTTAGTGGTTACTCAGCCCCAGCATTTT. The full variable domain, in which reference TRBV28 and TRBJ1-5 provide the parts outside the CDR3, is DVKVTQSSRYLVKRTGEKVFLECVQDMDHENMFWYRQDPGLGLRLIYFSYDVKMKEKGDIPEGYSVSREKKERFSLILESASTNQTSMYLCASSSRLVVTQPQHFGDGTRLSIL.

This clone has just a few counts. The chain joins TRBV4-1 to TRBJ1-1; weak D call: TRBD1 (5 bases). Looked up from germline, CDR1 is MGHRA and CDR2 is YSYEKL. V lost 1 base and J 1 base, leaving 13 bases between the germline ends. The CDR3 is 16 amino acids. The CDR3 nucleotides read TGCGCCAGCAGCCAAGTCGGTAGGGGACGGAACACTGAAGCTTTCTTT. Translating gives CASSQVGRGRNTEAFF.

The chain's CDR3 is CASSVATGANVLTF. The CDR3 coding sequence is TGTGCCAGCAGCGTAGCCACTGGGGCCAACGTCCTGACTTTC. V is TRBV9 and J is TRBJ2-6; D is undetermined. The V and J ends lost 0 bases and 2 bases respectively, with 3 bases between them. The CDR3 has 14 residues. CDR1 and CDR2 (germline): SGDLS, YYNGEE.

The J gene is TRBJ2-7, the V gene TRBV9, with 7 bases lining up with TRBD1. In germline, CDR1 is SGDLS, CDR2 YYNGEE. This CDR3 has 15 amino acids. V shed 4 bases and J 3 bases; nucleotides not matched to a gene: 10. CDR3 DNA sequence: TGTGCCAGCAGCTCCACCTCGGCAGGGGGCTACGAGCAGTACTTC. It encodes CASSSTSAGGYEQYF.

The chain carries TRBV27 and TRBJ2-7; D is uncertain. The germline gives CDR1 MNHEY, CDR2 SMNVEV (reference sequence). Deletions cut 5 bases from V and 6 bases from J, with 14 bases between. CDR3 length equals 13 residues. The CDR3 DNA follows: TGTGCCAGCAGTCCCCAACGACCCTCCGAGCAGTACTTC. Translation gives CASSPQRPSEQYF.

The CDR3 region has the DNA TGTGCCAGCAGTACGACCGGGACTCTCTACGAGCAGTACTTC. Its protein is CASSTTGTLYEQYF. The V and J genes are TRBV27 and TRBJ2-7; TRBD2 is a possible D gene (6 bases). V was pared by 5 bases and J by 3 bases, with 14 bases between. CDR1 and CDR2 (germline): MNHEY, SMNVEV (reference sequence). This CDR3 comprises 14 residues.

This rearrangement joins TRBV28 to TRBJ2-7, with D possibly TRBD1 on 5 matching bases. Trimming removed 3 bases at V and 6 bases at J, with 18 bases between. CDR1 MDHEN and CDR2 SYDVKM come from the germline V gene. CDR3 length: 15 residues. CDR3 protein: CASSFWTKGSVEQYF. The CDR3 coding sequence is TGTGCCAGCAGTTTCTGGACCAAGGGGTCGGTCGAGCAGTACTTC.

This clone has a single count. The chain is built from TRBV4-2 and TRBJ2-7, with 10 nucleotides matching TRBD2. The V segment lost 0 bases and the J segment 3 bases; nucleotides outside the gene matches: 5. CDR1 and CDR2 (germline): LGHNA, YNFKEQ. The CDR3 length is 16 residues. DNA of the CDR3: TGTGCCAGCAGCCAAGATAGGCCTAGCGGGAGCTACGAGCAGTACTTC. This gives the protein CASSQDRPSGSYEQYF.

The gene calls are TRBV25-1 and TRBJ2-7; 10 bases match TRBD2. J was trimmed by 6 bases and V by 6 bases; bases with no gene match: 8. This CDR3 contains 14 residues. Germline V gene data show CDR1 as MGHDK and CDR2 as SYGVNS. This chain's CDR3 is CASRPPGLAREQYF. The CDR3 DNA sequence: TGTGCCAGCAGACCCCCGGGACTAGCGCGCGAGCAGTACTTC.

The chain links TRBV7-9 to TRBJ2-7; perhaps D is TRBD1 or TRBD2 (5 bases each). The CDR3 is made up of 13 amino acids. V dropped 6 bases and J dropped 3 bases, with 12 bases sitting between them. Germline V gene data show CDR1 as SEHNR and CDR2 as FQNEAQ (reference sequence). CDR3: CASSLLGVYEQYF. The CDR3 region has the DNA TGTGCCAGCAGTTTACTGGGGGTCTACGAGCAGTACTTC.

About this clone: Other DNA sequences from this sample encode an identical CDR3 as well. J is TRBJ2-7 and V is TRBV27; no firm D call. V dropped 6 bases and J dropped 0 bases, with 3 bases sitting between them. In germline, CDR1 is MNHEY, CDR2 SMNVEV (reference sequence). The CDR3 is 11 amino acids. The CDR3 protein is CASSLSYEQYF. CDR3 in DNA: TGTGCCAGCAGCCTCTCCTACGAGCAGTACTTC.

This chain connects TRBV28 to TRBJ2-1, with D perhaps being TRBD1 or TRBD2 (6 bases each). This CDR3 comprises 13 residues. The V gene's germline CDR1 is MDHEN and CDR2 SYDVKM. Trimming pared 1 base from V and 12 bases from J, leaving 13 bases between. The CDR3 reads CASSLFRGLGQFF. In DNA, the CDR3 is TGTGCCAGCAGTTTATTTCGGGGGCTAGGGCAGTTCTTC.

The chain joins TRBV13 to TRBJ2-3, with 15 bases aligning to TRBD2. This CDR3 spans 19 amino acids. The V gene's germline CDR1 is PRHDT and CDR2 FYEKMQ (reference sequence). V lost 5 bases to trimming and J lost 4 bases; unmatched junction nucleotides: 13. The CDR3 DNA is TGTGCCAGCAGCCCAAAGGCCGGGACTAGCGGGAGGACTGCAGATACGCAGTATTTT. It translates to CASSPKAGTSGRTADTQYF.

The V call is TRBV7-9, the J call TRBJ2-7; tentative D call: TRBD2 (6 bases). Germline loops: CDR1 SEHNR, CDR2 FQNEAQ (reference sequence). Between the trimmed V and J ends, which lost 3 bases and 0 bases, there was a span of 15 bases. This CDR3 region has 16 residues. DNA of the CDR3: TGTGCCAGCAGCTTTATTGCACGGGAGTCCTCCTACGAGCAGTACTTC. Amino acid sequence: CASSFIARESSYEQYF.

Remarks on this clone: The sample carries other DNA sequences with the same CDR3. The V and J genes are TRBV9 and TRBJ1-3; 7 bases align to TRBD1. Germline V gene lookup returns CDR1 SGDLS and CDR2 YYNGEE. V lost 3 bases and J lost 4; bases outside the gene matches: 4. This CDR3 comprises 14 residues. CDR3 DNA: TGTGCCAGCAGCGCAGGGGGTTCCGGAAACACCATATATTTT. Protein sequence: CASSAGGSGNTIYF.

The CDR3 nucleotides read TGTGCCAGCAGCTTAGAGTGGGGGGCTGGCGACCTCTCCTACGAGCAGTACTTC. This sequence encodes CASSLEWGAGDLSYEQYF. The V call is TRBV7-8, the J call TRBJ2-7; tentatively, D is TRBD1 or TRBD2 (6 bases each). This CDR3 has 18 amino acids. V lost 1 base, J lost 0 bases, and 19 bases lay in between. Germline-derived CDR1 and CDR2 are SGHVS and FQNEAQ.

This chain links TRBV28 with TRBJ2-7; D could derive from TRBD1 or TRBD2 (6 bases each). The CDR3 is 15 residues long. CDR1 and CDR2 from the germline V gene are MDHEN and SYDVKM. Trimming shortened V by 6 bases and J by 5 bases, and 20 bases separated the two germline ends. The CDR3 DNA follows: TGTGCCAGCAGCACCCCAGTGGGGGGCTGGCACGAGCAGTACTTC. This codes for CASSTPVGGWHEQYF.

Comment on this clone: The same CDR3 can be traced to other DNA sequences in this sample. V is TRBV11-2 and J is TRBJ1-1; weak D call: TRBD1 (5 bases). Germline values: CDR1 SGHAT, CDR2 FQNNGV. Trimming removed 2 bases at V and 5 bases at J, with 6 bases between. The CDR3 spans 12 residues. The DNA for the CDR3 is TGTGCCAGCAGCTTATGGGGGACTGAAGCTTTCTTT. It specifies CASSLWGTEAFF. Supplemented by reference TRBV11-2 and TRBJ1-1, the full variable domain reads EAGVAQSPRYKIIEKRQSVAFWCNPISGHATLYWYQQILGQGPKLLIQFQNNGVVDDSQLPKDRFSAERLKGVDSTLKIQPAKLEDSAVYLCASSLWGTEAFFGQGTRLTVV.

This clone is a singleton in its sample. The chain joins TRBV7-9 to TRBJ2-7; D may be TRBD2 (5 bases). This CDR3 contains 14 residues. Trimming removed 4 bases from V and 2 bases from J, with 12 bases in between. CDR1 SEHNR and CDR2 FQNEAQ come from the germline V gene (reference sequence). CDR3 sequence reads: CASSSRTVPYEQYF. DNA for the CDR3: TGTGCCAGCAGCTCCCGGACTGTTCCCTACGAGCAGTACTTC.

The V call is TRBV27, the J call TRBJ1-1; D unresolved. The CDR3 spans 14 residues. With 4 bases removed from V and 0 bases from J, the gap between germline ends came to 9 bases. Germline V gene sequence: CDR1 MNHEY, CDR2 SMNVEV (reference sequence). The CDR3 sequence is CASSYGVMNTEAFF. DNA for the CDR3: TGTGCCAGCAGTTACGGGGTTATGAACACTGAAGCTTTCTTT.

J is TRBJ2-7 and V is TRBV7-9; TRBD2 agrees at 15 bases. The CDR3 runs to 18 residues. Germline CDR1 reads SEHNR; CDR2 reads FQNEAQ (reference sequence). Trimming removed 5 bases from V and 0 bases from J; junction bases left unmatched: 8. CDR3 loop: CASSESGTSGRPSYEQYF. In nucleotides, the CDR3 is TGTGCCAGCAGCGAAAGCGGGACTAGCGGGAGGCCCTCCTACGAGCAGTACTTC.

The chain uses TRBV7-9 and TRBJ2-7; weak D call: TRBD2 (6 bases). The CDR3 consists of 14 residues. Germline V gene data show CDR1 as SEHNR and CDR2 as FQNEAQ (reference sequence). V gave up 5 bases and J gave up 0 bases, with 11 bases separating them. CDR3 sequence reads: CASSASGYSYEQYF. For the CDR3, the DNA is TGTGCCAGCAGCGCCAGCGGGTACTCCTACGAGCAGTACTTC.

The V call is TRBV28, the J call TRBJ2-5; D tentatively fits TRBD1 or TRBD2 (5 bases each). CDR1 MDHEN and CDR2 SYDVKM come from the germline V gene. The V end lost 7 bases, the J end lost 5 bases, and 17 bases lay between the germline ends. This CDR3 region has 14 residues. CDR3 amino acids: CASIKRPWGETQYF. CDR3 in DNA: TGTGCCAGCATCAAGAGACCCTGGGGGGAGACCCAGTACTTC.